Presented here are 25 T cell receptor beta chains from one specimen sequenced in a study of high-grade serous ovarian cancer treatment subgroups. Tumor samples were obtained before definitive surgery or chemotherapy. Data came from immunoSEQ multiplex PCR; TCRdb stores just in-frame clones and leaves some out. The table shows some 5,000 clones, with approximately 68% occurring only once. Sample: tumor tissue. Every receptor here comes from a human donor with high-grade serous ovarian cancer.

The chain's CDR3 is CASSPGQGSVEQYF. CDR3 DNA: TGTGCCAGCAGCCCGGGACAGGGCTCCGTCGAGCAGTACTTC. The V and J genes are TRBV5-4 and TRBJ2-7; the match to TRBD1 covers 9 bases. Losses at the gene ends were 4 bases for V and 6 bases for J; bases not matched to a gene: 8. The CDR3 totals 14 residues. Germline CDR1 is SGHNT and CDR2 is YYREEE (reference sequence). Based on the CDR3 plus reference TRBV5-4 and TRBJ2-7, the full variable domain is ETGVTQSPTHLIKTRGQQVTLRCSSQSGHNTVSWYQQALGQGPQFIFQYYREEENGRGNFPPRFSGLQFPNYSSELNVNALELDDSALYLCASSPGQGSVEQYFGPGTRLTVT.

CDR3 in DNA: TGTGCCAGCACCCTACAGGGGGCTTACTATGGCTACACCTTC. Translating gives CASTLQGAYYGYTF. The J gene is TRBJ1-2, the V gene TRBV28, with TRBD1 identical over 9 bases. Germline loops: CDR1 MDHEN, CDR2 SYDVKM. This CDR3 has 14 residues. The V segment lost 7 bases and the J segment 3 bases; nucleotides outside the gene matches: 6.

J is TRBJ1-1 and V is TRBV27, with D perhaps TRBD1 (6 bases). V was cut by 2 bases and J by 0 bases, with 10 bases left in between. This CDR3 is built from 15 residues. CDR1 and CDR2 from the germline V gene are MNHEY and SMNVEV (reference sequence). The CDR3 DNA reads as TGTGCCAGCAGTTTAGATGGACAGCTGAACACTGAAGCTTTCTTT. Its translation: CASSLDGQLNTEAFF.

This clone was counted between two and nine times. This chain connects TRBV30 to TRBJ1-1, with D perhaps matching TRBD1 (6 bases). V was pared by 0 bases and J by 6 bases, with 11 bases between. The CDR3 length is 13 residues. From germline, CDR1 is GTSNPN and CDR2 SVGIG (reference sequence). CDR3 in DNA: TGTGCCTGGAGTGTACTAGGGGGGGCTGAAGCTTTCTTT. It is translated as CAWSVLGGAEAFF.

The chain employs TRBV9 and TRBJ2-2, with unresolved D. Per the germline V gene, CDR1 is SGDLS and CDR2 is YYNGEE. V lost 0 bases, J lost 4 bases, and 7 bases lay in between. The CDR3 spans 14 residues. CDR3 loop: CASSVVAVTGELFF. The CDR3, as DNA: TGTGCCAGCAGCGTAGTGGCCGTCACCGGGGAGCTGTTTTTT. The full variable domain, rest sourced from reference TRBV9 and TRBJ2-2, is DSGVTQTPKHLITATGQRVTLRCSPRSGDLSVYWYQQSLDQGLQFLIQYYNGEERAKGNILERFSAQQFPDLHSELNLSSLELGDSALYFCASSVVAVTGELFFGEGSRLTVL.

In DNA, the CDR3 is TGTGCCAGCAGTTTGGGGGGCCGGAAAGCTTTCTTT. Amino acids: CASSLGGRKAFF. The rearrangement joins TRBV28 to TRBJ1-1; tentatively, D is TRBD1 (6 bases). The V gene's germline CDR1 is MDHEN and CDR2 SYDVKM. Trimming cost V 3 bases and J 9 bases, with 11 bases left between them. This CDR3 region has 12 residues.

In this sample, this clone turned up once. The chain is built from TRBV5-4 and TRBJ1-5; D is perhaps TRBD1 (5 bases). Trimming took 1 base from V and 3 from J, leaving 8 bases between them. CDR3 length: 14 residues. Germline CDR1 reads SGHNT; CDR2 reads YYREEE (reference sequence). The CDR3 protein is CASSLSGNNQPQHF. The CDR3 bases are TGTGCCAGCAGCTTGTCAGGGAACAATCAGCCCCAGCATTTT.

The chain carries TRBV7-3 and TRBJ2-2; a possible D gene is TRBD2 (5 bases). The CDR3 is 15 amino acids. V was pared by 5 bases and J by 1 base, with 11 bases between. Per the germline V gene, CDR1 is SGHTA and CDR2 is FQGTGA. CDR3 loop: CASSAKLGNTGELFF. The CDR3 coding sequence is TGTGCCAGCAGCGCCAAACTAGGGAACACCGGGGAGCTGTTTTTT. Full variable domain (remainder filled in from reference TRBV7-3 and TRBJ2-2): GAGVSQTPSNKVTEKGKYVELRCDPISGHTALYWYRQSLGQGPEFLIYFQGTGAADDSGLPNDRFFAVRPEGSVSTLKIQRTERGDSAVYLCASSAKLGNTGELFFGEGSRLTVL.

DNA for the CDR3: TGTGCCAGCAGTTTCGACAGGGGAAGATACAATGAGCAGTTCTTC. Its translation: CASSFDRGRYNEQFF. The J gene is TRBJ2-1, the V gene TRBV6-6, with 8 bases that match TRBD1. CDR3 size: 15 residues. Germline V lookup: CDR1 MNHNY, CDR2 SVGAGI (reference sequence). V was clipped by 4 bases and J by 4 bases; unmatched bases: 6.

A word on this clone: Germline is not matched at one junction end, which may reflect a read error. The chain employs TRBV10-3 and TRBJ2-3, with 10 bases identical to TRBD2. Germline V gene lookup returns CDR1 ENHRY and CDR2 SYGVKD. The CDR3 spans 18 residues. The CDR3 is CAISESIASGGLTNTQYF. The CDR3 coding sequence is TGTGCCATCAGTGAGTCGATTGCTAGCGGGGGACTCACAAATACGCAGTATTTT.

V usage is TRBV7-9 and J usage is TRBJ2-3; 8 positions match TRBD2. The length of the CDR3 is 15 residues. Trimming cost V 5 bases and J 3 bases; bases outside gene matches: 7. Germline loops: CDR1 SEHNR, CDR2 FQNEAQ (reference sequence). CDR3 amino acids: CASSPQRGGTDTQYF. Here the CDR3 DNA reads TGTGCCAGCAGCCCCCAACGGGGGGGGACAGATACGCAGTATTTT.

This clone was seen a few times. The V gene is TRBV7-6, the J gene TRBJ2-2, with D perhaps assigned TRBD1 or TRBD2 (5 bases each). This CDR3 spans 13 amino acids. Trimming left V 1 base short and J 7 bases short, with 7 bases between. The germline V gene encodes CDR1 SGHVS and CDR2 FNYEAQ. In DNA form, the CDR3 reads TGTGCCAGCAGCTTAGGGGGGATCGGGGAGCTGTTTTTT. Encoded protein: CASSLGGIGELFF.

CDR3 protein: CASSIITTGANVLTF. The CDR3 DNA reads TGTGCCAGTAGTATCATCACAACCGGGGCCAACGTCCTGACTTTC. V gene TRBV19 combines with J gene TRBJ2-6; D unresolved. The V gene's germline CDR1 is LNHDA and CDR2 SQIVND (reference sequence). This CDR3 spans 15 amino acids. With 3 bases removed from V and 4 bases from J, the gap between germline ends came to 10 bases.

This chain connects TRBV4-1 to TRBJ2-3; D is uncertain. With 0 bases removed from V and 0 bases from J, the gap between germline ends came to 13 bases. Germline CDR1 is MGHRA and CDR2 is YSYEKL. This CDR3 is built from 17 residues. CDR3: CASSQEGRITSTDTQYF. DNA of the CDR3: TGCGCCAGCAGCCAAGAAGGAAGGATAACTAGCACAGATACGCAGTATTTT.

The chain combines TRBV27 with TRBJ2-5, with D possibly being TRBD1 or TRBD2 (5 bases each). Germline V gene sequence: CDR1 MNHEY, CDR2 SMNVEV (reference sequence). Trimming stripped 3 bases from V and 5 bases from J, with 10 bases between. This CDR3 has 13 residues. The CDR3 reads CASSFGGGETQYF. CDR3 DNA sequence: TGTGCCAGCAGTTTTGGGGGTGGGGAGACCCAGTACTTC.

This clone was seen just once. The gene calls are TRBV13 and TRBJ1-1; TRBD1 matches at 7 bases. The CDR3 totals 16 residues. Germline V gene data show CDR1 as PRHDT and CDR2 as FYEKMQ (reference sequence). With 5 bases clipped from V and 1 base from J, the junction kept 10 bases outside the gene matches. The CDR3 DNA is TGTGCCAGCAGCCACACAGCGGGGACAGCGAACACTGAAGCTTTCTTT. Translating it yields CASSHTAGTANTEAFF. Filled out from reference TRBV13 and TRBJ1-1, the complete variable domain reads AAGVIQSPRHLIKEKRETATLKCYPIPRHDTVYWYQQGPGQDPQFLISFYEKMQSDKGSIPDRFSAQQFSDYHSELNMSSLELGDSALYFCASSHTAGTANTEAFFGQGTRLTVV.

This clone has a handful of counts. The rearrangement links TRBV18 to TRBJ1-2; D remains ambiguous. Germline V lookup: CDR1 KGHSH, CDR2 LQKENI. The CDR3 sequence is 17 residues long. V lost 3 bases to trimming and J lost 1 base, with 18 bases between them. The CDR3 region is CASSPTVGNNLNYGYTF. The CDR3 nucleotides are TGTGCCAGCTCACCGACCGTGGGGAACAACCTTAACTATGGCTACACCTTC.

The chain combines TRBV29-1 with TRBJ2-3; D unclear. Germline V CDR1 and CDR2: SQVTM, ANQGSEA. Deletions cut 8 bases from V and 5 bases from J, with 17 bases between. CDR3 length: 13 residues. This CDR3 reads CSSVDVGGDTQYF. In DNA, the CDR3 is TGCAGCTCCGTTGATGTAGGTGGAGATACGCAGTATTTT.

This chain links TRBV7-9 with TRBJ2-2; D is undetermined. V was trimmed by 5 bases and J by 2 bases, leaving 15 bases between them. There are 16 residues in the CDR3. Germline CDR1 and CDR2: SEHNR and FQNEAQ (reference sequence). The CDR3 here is CASSHKPRTNTGELFF. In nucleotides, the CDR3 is TGTGCCAGCAGCCATAAACCTCGAACCAACACCGGGGAGCTGTTTTTT.

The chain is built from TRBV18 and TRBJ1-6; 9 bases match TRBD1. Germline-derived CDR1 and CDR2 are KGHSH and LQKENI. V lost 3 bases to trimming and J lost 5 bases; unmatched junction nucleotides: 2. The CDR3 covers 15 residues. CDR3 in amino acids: CASSPTGGNNSPLHF. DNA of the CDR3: TGTGCCAGCTCACCGACAGGGGGGAATAATTCACCCCTCCACTTT.

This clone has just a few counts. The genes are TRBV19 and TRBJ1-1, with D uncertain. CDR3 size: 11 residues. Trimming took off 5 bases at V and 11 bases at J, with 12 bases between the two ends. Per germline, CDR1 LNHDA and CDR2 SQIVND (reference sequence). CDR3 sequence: CASSFIGKAFF. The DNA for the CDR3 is TGTGCCAGTAGTTTTATAGGGAAGGCTTTCTTT.

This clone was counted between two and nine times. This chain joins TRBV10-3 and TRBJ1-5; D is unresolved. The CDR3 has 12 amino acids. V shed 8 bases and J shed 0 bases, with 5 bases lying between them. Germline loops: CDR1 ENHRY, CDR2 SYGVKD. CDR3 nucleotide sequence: TGTGCCATCGGGGATAGCAATCAGCCCCAGCATTTT. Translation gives CAIGDSNQPQHF.

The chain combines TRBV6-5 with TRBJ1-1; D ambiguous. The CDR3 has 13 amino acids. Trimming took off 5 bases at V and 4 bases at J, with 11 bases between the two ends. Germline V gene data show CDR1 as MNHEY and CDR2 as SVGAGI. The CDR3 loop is CASSHMGVTEAFF. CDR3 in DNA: TGTGCCAGCAGTCACATGGGAGTCACTGAAGCTTTCTTT.

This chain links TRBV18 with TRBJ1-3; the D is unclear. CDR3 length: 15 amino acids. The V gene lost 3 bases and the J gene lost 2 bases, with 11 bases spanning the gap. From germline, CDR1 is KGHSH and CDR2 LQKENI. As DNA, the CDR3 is TGTGCCAGCTCACCGGTCCTCTTGGCTGGAAACACCATATATTTT. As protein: CASSPVLLAGNTIYF. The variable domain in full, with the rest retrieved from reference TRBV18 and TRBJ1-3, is NAGVMQNPRHLVRRRGQEARLRCSPMKGHSHVYWYRQLPEEGLKFMVYLQKENIIDESGMPKERFSAEFPKEGPSILRIQQVVRGDSAAYFCASSPVLLAGNTIYFGEGSWLTVV.

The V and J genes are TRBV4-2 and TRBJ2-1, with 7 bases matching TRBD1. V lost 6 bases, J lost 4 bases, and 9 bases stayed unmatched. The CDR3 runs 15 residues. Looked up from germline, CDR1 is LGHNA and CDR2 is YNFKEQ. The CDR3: CASSRSGTAYNEQFF. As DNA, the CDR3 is TGTGCCAGCAGTCGATCCGGGACAGCATACAATGAGCAGTTCTTC.